This T cell receptor beta chain was captured by sequencing in a study of cytomegalovirus exposure and HLA in healthy donors. Study information: Drawn from HLA-typed donors, tens of millions of unique TCRs were held in an early data release. Study findings and constraints: The listing of roughly 160 TCR beta chains classed them as cytomegalovirus-associated. Reportedly, diagnosis of cytomegalovirus status by the classifier showed high specificity and sensitivity.

In regard to this clone: Its antigen is currently unknown.

The trim removed 5 bases at V and 0 bases at J, leaving 5 bases unmatched. This CDR3 is built from 16 residues. Germline CDR1 reads PRHDT; CDR2 reads FYEKMQ (reference sequence). PCR primers comprised 60 Vbeta and 13 Jbeta primers. The protocol was immunoSEQ multiplex PCR, while the TCRdb copy is restricted to in-frame clones and leaves out a portion. The sample yields approximately 190,000 clones, 70% to 80% seen once. V and J are TRBV13 and TRBJ1-1, with 11 positions matching TRBD1. The sequence derives from a woman in her thirties in good health and CMV-seropositive. Sequences were obtained from PBMCs. CDR3 sequence reads: CASSADRGRVNTEAFF. DNA of the CDR3: TGTGCCAGCAGCGCGGACAGGGGGCGCGTGAACACTGAAGCTTTCTTT.